The rows below give T cell receptor beta chains drawn from one sample of a study of T cell changes during pregnancy in multiple sclerosis. Clones were read by immunoSEQ multiplex PCR, and TCRdb kept only the in-frame ones, dropping some. The sample lists tens of thousands of clones, over 85% occurring once. The sample consisted of peripheral blood, taken in the third trimester of pregnancy. The origin of the receptors is a female donor with multiple sclerosis, enrolled in a pregnancy study. The CDR3 runs from the conserved cysteine through the conserved F or W. Fields, in order: J gene, D gene, V gene, clone size, CDR3 protein, CDR3 DNA. The D gene is left open where the match is weak. Clone size is stated in some rows and not others, as once, few, many or a class when expanded.

TRBJ1-1,-,TRBV28,-,CASTSNTEAFF,TGTGCCAGCACCTCGAACACTGAAGCTTTCTTT
TRBJ1-1,TRBD1,TRBV5-6,-,CASSPTGTGGFEAFF,TGTGCCAGCAGCCCCACCGGGACAGGGGGCTTTGAAGCTTTCTTT
TRBJ2-5,TRBD2,TRBV13,-,CASSLVLADSQETQYF,TGTGCCAGCAGCTTAGTACTAGCGGACAGCCAAGAGACCCAGTACTTC
TRBJ1-1,TRBD1,TRBV7-9,-,CASSLDRGTEAFF,TGTGCCAGCAGCTTAGACAGGGGGACGGAAGCTTTCTTT
TRBJ2-7,TRBD1,TRBV11-2,-,CASSPGQGDYEQYF,TGTGCCAGCAGCCCGGGACAGGGGGATTACGAGCAGTACTTC
TRBJ1-1,-,TRBV28,-,CASSFRGIPMNTEAFF,TGTGCCAGCAGTTTTAGGGGGATTCCCATGAACACTGAAGCTTTCTTT
TRBJ2-3,-,TRBV5-4,once,CASSLDPKLDTQYF,TGTGCCAGCAGCTTGGACCCAAAACTGGATACGCAGTATTTT
TRBJ2-7,TRBD2,TRBV6-1,-,CASSRGRDEQYF,TGTGCCAGCAGTCGAGGGAGGGACGAGCAGTACTTC
TRBJ2-5,-,TRBV9,-,CASSPLSETQYF,TGTGCCAGCAGCCCCCTCTCAGAGACCCAGTACTTC
TRBJ2-4,-,TRBV28,-,CASSSPDGVNIQYF,TGTGCCAGCAGTTCTCCCGACGGAGTCAACATTCAGTACTTC
TRBJ2-7,-,TRBV5-1,-,CASREGGPYEQYF,TGCGCCAGCAGAGAGGGAGGCCCCTACGAGCAGTACTTC
TRBJ2-7,-,TRBV15,once,CATSRDEAYEQYF,TGTGCCACCAGCAGAGATGAAGCGTACGAGCAGTACTTC
TRBJ1-5,-,TRBV9,-,CASSVSGGNQPQHF,TGTGCCAGCAGCGTCTCGGGGGGGAATCAGCCCCAGCATTTT
TRBJ2-5,TRBD2,TRBV7-2,-,CASSLGTSGRKTQYF,TGTGCCAGCAGCCTAGGGACTAGCGGGAGAAAGACCCAGTACTTC
TRBJ1-1,-,TRBV7-9,few,CASSFEDTEAFF,TGTGCCAGCAGCTTTGAGGACACTGAAGCTTTCTTT
TRBJ2-1,TRBD1,TRBV19,-,CASKERSWDRGDEQFF,TGTGCCAGTAAGGAGCGGTCTTGGGACAGGGGCGATGAGCAGTTCTTC
TRBJ2-5,TRBD2,TRBV5-1,-,CASSPGLAGGEQETQYF,TGCGCCAGCAGCCCTGGACTAGCGGGAGGGGAGCAAGAGACCCAGTACTTC
TRBJ2-7,-,TRBV18,-,CASSPTDNYEQYF,TGTGCCAGCTCACCTACGGACAACTACGAGCAGTACTTC
TRBJ2-6,-,TRBV25-1,once,CASSVYRESGANVLTF,TGTGCCAGCAGTGTCTACAGGGAATCTGGGGCCAACGTCCTGACTTTC
TRBJ2-7,-,TRBV29-1,-,CSAMSGEQYF,TGCAGCGCAATGTCGGGTGAGCAGTACTTC
TRBJ2-5,-,TRBV10-2,-,CASSDYRDETQYF,TGCGCCAGCAGTGATTACAGGGACGAGACCCAGTACTTC
TRBJ2-2,-,TRBV5-1,-,CASSLGPRRPTGELFF,TGCGCCAGCAGCTTGGGCCCGCGGAGACCCACCGGGGAGCTGTTTTTT
TRBJ2-3,-,TRBV9,-,CASSSSGTDTQYF,TGTGCCAGCAGTTCTAGCGGCACAGATACGCAGTATTTT
TRBJ2-7,TRBD1,TRBV18,-,CASSEGQGARYF,TGTGCCAGCTCAGAGGGACAGGGGGCCCGGTACTTC
TRBJ2-2,-,TRBV2,-,CASSPQFNTGELFF,TGTGCCAGCTCCCCCCAGTTCAACACCGGGGAGCTGTTTTTT
TRBJ1-3,-,TRBV10-3,-,CAISEGAGNTIYF,TGTGCCATCAGTGAGGGGGCGGGAAACACCATATATTTT